This paragraph reports one TCR beta chain. The record originates from a study of blood T cell repertoires in COVID-19. Study information: T cells, B-cell-depleted T cells, or PBMCs supplied cDNA or gDNA.

Libraries were prepared by immunoSEQ multiplex PCR; TCRdb keeps only in-frame clonotypes and omits some of them. This table holds roughly 87,000 clones, about 87% found once. The germline gives CDR1 KGHSH, CDR2 LQKENI. V was cut by 3 bases and J by 1 base, with 12 bases left in between. The CDR3 sequence is 15 residues long. This chain links TRBV18 with TRBJ1-2; D gene unclear. Sequencing used peripheral blood. The sequence came from a man aged 35 to 55 with acute or convalescent COVID-19. The CDR3 protein is CASSPGLGSNYGYTF. The CDR3 coding sequence is TGTGCCAGCTCACCCGGACTGGGCAGTAACTATGGCTACACCTTC.